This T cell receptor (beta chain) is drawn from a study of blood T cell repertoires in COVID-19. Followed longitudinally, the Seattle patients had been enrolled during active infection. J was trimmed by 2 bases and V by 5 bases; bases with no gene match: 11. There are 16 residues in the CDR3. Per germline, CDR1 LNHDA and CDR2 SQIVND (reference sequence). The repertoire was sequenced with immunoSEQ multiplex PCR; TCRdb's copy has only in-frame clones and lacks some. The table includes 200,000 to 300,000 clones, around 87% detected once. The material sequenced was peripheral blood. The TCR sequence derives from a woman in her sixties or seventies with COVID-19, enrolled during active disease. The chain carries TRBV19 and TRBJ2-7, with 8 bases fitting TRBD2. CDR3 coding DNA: TGTGCCAGTAGTGCCTCCCCGGGACTAGGGGCCTACGAGCAGTACTTC. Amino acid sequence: CASSASPGLGAYEQYF.